Each of the 11 T cell receptor beta chains below was sequenced from the same sample in a study of early T cells in non-severe SARS-CoV-2 infection. TCRdb reanalysed the 5' RACE reads using MiXCR and keeps one entry per CDR3 protein. The profile shows some 38,000 distinct CDR3 sequences, 3.5% to 5% of them singletons. Sequencing was carried out using whole blood. The receptors come from an adult who was a healthcare worker with PCR-confirmed SARS-CoV-2 infection or an uninfected control (not recorded which).

This clonotype was counted ten times or more. Mismatch with germline at one junction end may stem from a read error. This sequence joins TRBV7-2 and TRBJ1-1; 7 positions match TRBD1. CDR1 and CDR2 from the germline V gene are SGHTA and FQGNSA. CDR3 length equals 13 residues. CDR3 amino acids: CASGNRGGTEVFF. The CDR3 DNA follows: TGTGCCAGCGGCAACAGGGGAGGGACTGAAGTTTTCTTT.

This clonotype was seen at least ten times. This chain uses TRBV3-1 with TRBJ2-1; D not resolved. Trimming pared 2 bases from V and 2 bases from J, leaving 10 bases between. CDR3 length: 15 amino acids. Germline CDR1 and CDR2: LGHDT and YNNKEL (reference sequence). CDR3 amino acids: CASSQWGGTYNEQFF. The CDR3 DNA sequence: TGTGCCAGCAGCCAATGGGGTGGGACCTACAATGAGCAGTTCTTC.

This clonotype was seen at least ten times. The chain employs TRBV12-3 or TRBV12-4 and TRBJ2-7; the D gene is possibly TRBD2 (5 bases). This CDR3 spans 13 amino acids. V lost 7 bases, J lost 4 bases, and 14 bases lay in between. CDR3 sequence: CASISDVGYEQYF. The CDR3 DNA reads as TGTGCCAGCATTAGCGACGTGGGGTACGAGCAGTACTTC.

This clonotype was recorded many times. This chain joins TRBV5-1 and TRBJ2-5, with TRBD2 matching over 10 bases. V was clipped by 2 bases and J by 2 bases; unmatched bases: 6. Germline lookup yields CDR1 SGHRS and CDR2 YFSETQ. This CDR3 spans 16 amino acids. The CDR3 loop reads CASSFNSGRKQETQYF. For the CDR3, the DNA is TGCGCCAGCAGCTTTAATAGCGGGAGGAAACAAGAGACCCAGTACTTC.

The table lists this clonotype with many counts. V is TRBV19 and J is TRBJ2-7; 7 bases are a match to TRBD1. This CDR3 is built from 14 residues. Trimming removed 5 bases from V and 3 bases from J; junction bases left unmatched: 7. The V gene's germline CDR1 is LNHDA and CDR2 SQIVND (reference sequence). CDR3 coding DNA: TGTGCCAGTAGTGCCCACCGGGACAGCTACGAGCAGTACTTC. Translated, it gives CASSAHRDSYEQYF.

In this sample, this clonotype turned up a few times. A much larger clone differs by one base, so this may be a read error. Since the CDR3 does not end with the conserved phenylalanine or tryptophan, this likely comes from a read error. This sequence joins TRBV9 and TRBJ2-7; D may correspond to TRBD1 or TRBD2 (5 bases each). Germline CDR1 reads SGDLS; CDR2 reads YYNGEE. The germline V and J ends were trimmed by 4 bases and 2 bases, with 13 bases remaining between them. The length of the CDR3 is 14 residues. The CDR3 protein is CASSPERGPYEQYS. CDR3 sequence (DNA): TGTGCCAGCAGCCCCGAGAGGGGCCCCTACGAGCAGTACTCC.

This clonotype came up many times. The chain employs TRBV20-1 and TRBJ1-1; 8 bases map to TRBD1. Per the germline V gene, CDR1 is DFQATT and CDR2 is SNEGSKA (reference sequence). The CDR3 spans 14 residues. V was clipped by 4 bases and J by 12 bases; unmatched bases: 16. CDR3: CSAIQIHAYRGTFF. The CDR3 region has the DNA TGCAGTGCTATTCAAATACACGCCTACAGGGGGACTTTCTTT.

This sequence joins TRBV29-1 and TRBJ1-1; D not resolved. The CDR3 totals 14 residues. Germline V gene lookup returns CDR1 SQVTM and CDR2 ANQGSEA. Trimming stripped 5 bases from V and 7 bases from J, with 20 bases between. This CDR3 is CSVTGLGGYGEAFF. The CDR3 DNA follows: TGCAGCGTTACCGGACTGGGAGGGTATGGTGAAGCTTTCTTT.

This clonotype appeared many times. The V gene is TRBV6-2 or TRBV6-3, the J gene TRBJ1-5; D remains unclear. V was trimmed by 2 bases and J by 7 bases, leaving 9 bases between them. CDR1 MNHEY and CDR2 SVGEGT come from the germline V gene. The CDR3 runs 13 residues. CDR3 protein: CASSYRESQPQHF. CDR3 nucleotides: TGTGCCAGCAGTTACCGGGAAAGCCAGCCCCAGCATTTT.

In this sample, this clonotype turned up many times. The rearrangement uses TRBV27 and TRBJ1-2, with D unclear. The CDR3 has 11 amino acids. V was cut by 1 base and J by 8 bases, with 5 bases left in between. CDR1 and CDR2 from the germline V gene are MNHEY and SMNVEV (reference sequence). This CDR3 reads CASSLFDGYTF. The CDR3 DNA sequence: TGTGCCAGCAGTTTATTTGACGGCTACACCTTC.

This clonotype was counted ten times or more. This chain uses TRBV30 with TRBJ1-6, with a tentative D call TRBD1 (5 bases). The CDR3 contains 13 residues. V shed 0 bases and J shed 13 bases, with 13 bases lying between them. Per the germline V gene, CDR1 is GTSNPN and CDR2 is SVGIG (reference sequence). The DNA of the CDR3 is TGTGCCTGGAGTGTCAGGGCACGGAGTCCCCTCCACTTT. Amino acid sequence: CAWSVRARSPLHF.